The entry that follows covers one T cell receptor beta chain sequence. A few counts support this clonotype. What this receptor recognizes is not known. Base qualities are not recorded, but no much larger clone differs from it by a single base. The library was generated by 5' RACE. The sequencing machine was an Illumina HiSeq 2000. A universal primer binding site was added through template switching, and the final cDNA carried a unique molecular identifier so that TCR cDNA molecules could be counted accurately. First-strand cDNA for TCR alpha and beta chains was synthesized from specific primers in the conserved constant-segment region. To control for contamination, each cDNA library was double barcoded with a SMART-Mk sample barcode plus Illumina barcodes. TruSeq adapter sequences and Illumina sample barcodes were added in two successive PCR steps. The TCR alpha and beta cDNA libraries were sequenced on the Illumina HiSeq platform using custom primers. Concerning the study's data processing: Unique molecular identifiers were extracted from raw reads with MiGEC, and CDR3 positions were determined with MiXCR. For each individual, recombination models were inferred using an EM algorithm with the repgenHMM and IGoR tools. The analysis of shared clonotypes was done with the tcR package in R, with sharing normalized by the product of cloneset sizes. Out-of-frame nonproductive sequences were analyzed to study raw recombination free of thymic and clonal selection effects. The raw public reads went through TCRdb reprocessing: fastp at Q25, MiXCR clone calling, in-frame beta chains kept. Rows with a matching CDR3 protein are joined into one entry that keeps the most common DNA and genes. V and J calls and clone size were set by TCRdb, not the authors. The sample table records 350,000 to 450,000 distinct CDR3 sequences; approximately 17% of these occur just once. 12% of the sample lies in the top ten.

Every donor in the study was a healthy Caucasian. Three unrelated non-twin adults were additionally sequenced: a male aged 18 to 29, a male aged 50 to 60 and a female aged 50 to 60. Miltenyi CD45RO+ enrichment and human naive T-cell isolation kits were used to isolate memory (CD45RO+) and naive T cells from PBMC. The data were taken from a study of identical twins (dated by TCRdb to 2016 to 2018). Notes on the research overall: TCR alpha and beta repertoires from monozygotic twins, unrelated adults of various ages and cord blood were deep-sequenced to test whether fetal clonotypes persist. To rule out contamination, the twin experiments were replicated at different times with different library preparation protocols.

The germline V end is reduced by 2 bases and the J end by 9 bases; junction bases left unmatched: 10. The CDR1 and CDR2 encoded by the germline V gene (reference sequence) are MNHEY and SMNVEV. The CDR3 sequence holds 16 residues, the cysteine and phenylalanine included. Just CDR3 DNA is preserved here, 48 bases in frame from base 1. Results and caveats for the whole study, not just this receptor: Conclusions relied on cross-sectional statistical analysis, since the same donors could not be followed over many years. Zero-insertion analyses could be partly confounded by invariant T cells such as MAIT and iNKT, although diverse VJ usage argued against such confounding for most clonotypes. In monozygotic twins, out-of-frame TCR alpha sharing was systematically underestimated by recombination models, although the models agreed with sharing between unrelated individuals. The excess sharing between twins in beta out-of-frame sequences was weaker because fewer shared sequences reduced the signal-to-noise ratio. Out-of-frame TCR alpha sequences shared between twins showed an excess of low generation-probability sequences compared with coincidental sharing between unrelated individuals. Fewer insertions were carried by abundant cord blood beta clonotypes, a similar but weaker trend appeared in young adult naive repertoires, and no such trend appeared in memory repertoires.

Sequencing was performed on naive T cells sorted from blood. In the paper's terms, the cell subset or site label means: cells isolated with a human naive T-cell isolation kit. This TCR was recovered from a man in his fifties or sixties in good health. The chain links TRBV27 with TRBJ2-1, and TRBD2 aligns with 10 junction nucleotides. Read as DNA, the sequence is TGTGCCAGCAGTTTACTAGCGGGAGTTGGGTTAGGTGAGCAGTTCTTC. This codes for CASSLLAGVGLGEQFF.